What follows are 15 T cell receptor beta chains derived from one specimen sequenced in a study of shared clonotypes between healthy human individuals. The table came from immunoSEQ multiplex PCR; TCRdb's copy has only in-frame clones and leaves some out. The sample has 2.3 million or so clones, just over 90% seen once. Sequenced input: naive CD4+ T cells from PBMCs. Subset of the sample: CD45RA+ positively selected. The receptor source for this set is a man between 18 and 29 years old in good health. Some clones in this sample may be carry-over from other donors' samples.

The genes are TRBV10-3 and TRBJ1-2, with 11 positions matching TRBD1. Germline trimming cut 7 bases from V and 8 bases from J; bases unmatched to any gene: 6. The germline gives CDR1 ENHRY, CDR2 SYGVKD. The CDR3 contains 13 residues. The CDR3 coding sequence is TGTGCCATCACCGGGGACAGGGGGTTAGGCTACACCTTC. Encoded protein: CAITGDRGLGYTF.

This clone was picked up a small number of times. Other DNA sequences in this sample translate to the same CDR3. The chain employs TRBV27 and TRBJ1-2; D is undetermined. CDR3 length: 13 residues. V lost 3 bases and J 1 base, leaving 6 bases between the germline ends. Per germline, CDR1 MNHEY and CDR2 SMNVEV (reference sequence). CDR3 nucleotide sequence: TGTGCCAGCAGTTTTCGGGGTAACTATGGCTACACCTTC. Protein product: CASSFRGNYGYTF.

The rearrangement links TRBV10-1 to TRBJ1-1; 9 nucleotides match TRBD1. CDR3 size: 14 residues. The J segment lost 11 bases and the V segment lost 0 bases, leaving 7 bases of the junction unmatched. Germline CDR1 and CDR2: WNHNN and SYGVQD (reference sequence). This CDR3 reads CASSESGMGTGAFF. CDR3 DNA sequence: TGCGCCAGCAGTGAGTCGGGGATGGGGACAGGGGCTTTCTTT.

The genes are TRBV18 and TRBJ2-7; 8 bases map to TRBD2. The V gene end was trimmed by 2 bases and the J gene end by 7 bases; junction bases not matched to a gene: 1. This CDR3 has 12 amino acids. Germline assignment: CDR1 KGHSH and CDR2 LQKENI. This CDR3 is CASSPGLAEQYF. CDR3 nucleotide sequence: TGTGCCAGCTCACCAGGACTAGCAGAGCAGTACTTC.

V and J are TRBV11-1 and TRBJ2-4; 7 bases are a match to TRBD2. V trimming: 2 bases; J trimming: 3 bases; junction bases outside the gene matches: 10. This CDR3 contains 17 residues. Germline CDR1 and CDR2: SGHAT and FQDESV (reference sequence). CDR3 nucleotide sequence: TGTGCCAGCAGCTTAAACGGGGGAGGGTTGGACAAAAACATTCAGTACTTC. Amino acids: CASSLNGGGLDKNIQYF.

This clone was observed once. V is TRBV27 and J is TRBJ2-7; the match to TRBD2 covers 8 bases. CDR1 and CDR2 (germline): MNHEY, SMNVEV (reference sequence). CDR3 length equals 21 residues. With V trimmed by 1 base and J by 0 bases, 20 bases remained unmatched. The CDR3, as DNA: TGTGCCAGCAGTTTATATTTTTCGGGGGGGACGGACCGTCAATACTCCTACGAGCAGTACTTC. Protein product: CASSLYFSGGTDRQYSYEQYF.

The CDR3 loop is CASSFAGYDSNQPQHF. In nucleotides, the CDR3 is TGTGCCAGCAGTTTCGCAGGGTATGATAGCAATCAGCCCCAGCATTTT. The rearrangement links TRBV28 to TRBJ1-5, with D possibly matching TRBD1 (5 bases). V lost 3 bases and J 0 bases, leaving 12 bases between the germline ends. Germline V CDR1 and CDR2: MDHEN, SYDVKM. This CDR3 spans 16 amino acids.

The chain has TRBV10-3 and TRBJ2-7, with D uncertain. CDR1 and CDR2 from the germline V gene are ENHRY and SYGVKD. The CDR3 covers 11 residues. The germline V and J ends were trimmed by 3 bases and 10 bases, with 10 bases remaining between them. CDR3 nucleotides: TGTGCCATCAGTGATGGTGGAGCCCAGTACTTC. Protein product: CAISDGGAQYF.

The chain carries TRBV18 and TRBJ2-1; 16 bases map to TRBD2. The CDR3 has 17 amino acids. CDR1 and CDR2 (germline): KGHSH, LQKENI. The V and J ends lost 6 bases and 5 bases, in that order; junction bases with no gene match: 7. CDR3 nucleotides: TGTGCCAGCTCTCCCGTAGGGACTAGCGGGAGGGACAATGAGCAGTTCTTC. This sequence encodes CASSPVGTSGRDNEQFF.

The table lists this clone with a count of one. The CDR3 loop is CASSGDYNEQFF. In nucleotides, the CDR3 is TGTGCCAGCTCCGGGGACTACAATGAGCAGTTCTTC. This rearrangement joins TRBV11-3 to TRBJ2-1, with D perhaps matching TRBD2 (5 bases). This CDR3 is built from 12 residues. Trimming removed 8 bases at V and 3 bases at J, with 8 bases between. Germline CDR1 SGHNT, CDR2 YENEEA.

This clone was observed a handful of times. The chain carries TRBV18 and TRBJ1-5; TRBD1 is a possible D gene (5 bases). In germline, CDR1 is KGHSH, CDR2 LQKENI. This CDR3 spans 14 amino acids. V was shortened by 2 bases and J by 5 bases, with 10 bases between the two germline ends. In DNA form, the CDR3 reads TGTGCCAGCTCACCAGGGGCGCGAGATCAGCCCCAGCATTTT. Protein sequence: CASSPGARDQPQHF. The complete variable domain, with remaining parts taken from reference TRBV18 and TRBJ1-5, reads NAGVMQNPRHLVRRRGQEARLRCSPMKGHSHVYWYRQLPEEGLKFMVYLQKENIIDESGMPKERFSAEFPKEGPSILRIQQVVRGDSAAYFCASSPGARDQPQHFGDGTRLSIL.

The CDR3 protein is CASSLVGVLGAEAFF. DNA of the CDR3: TGCGCCAGCAGCTTGGTTGGCGTTTTGGGGGCTGAAGCTTTCTTT. This chain uses TRBV5-1 with TRBJ1-1, with D maybe TRBD1 (5 bases). Trimming pared 0 bases from V and 6 bases from J, leaving 15 bases between. Looked up from germline, CDR1 is SGHRS and CDR2 is YFSETQ. The CDR3 runs to 15 residues.

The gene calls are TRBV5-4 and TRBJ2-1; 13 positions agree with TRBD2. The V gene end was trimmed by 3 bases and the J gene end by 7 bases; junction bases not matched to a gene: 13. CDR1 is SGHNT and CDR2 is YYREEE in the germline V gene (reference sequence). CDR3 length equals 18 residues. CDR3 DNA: TGTGCCAGCAGCTCCCAACTAGCGGGAGGGCCGGTCGGGAATGAGCAGTTCTTC. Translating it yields CASSSQLAGGPVGNEQFF.

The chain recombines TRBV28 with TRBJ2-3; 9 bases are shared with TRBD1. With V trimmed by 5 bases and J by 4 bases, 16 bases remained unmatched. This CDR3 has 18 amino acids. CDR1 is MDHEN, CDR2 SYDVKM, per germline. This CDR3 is CASSPTYRGRKEPDTQYF. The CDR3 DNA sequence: TGTGCCAGCAGTCCCACATACAGGGGGCGGAAGGAGCCAGATACGCAGTATTTT.

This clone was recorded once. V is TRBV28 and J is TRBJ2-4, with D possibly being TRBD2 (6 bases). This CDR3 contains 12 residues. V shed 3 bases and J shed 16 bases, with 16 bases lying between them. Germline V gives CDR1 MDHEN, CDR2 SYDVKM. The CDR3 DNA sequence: TGTGCCAGCAGTTTTTCCGGGACTGCATTTTACTTC. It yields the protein CASSFSGTAFYF.